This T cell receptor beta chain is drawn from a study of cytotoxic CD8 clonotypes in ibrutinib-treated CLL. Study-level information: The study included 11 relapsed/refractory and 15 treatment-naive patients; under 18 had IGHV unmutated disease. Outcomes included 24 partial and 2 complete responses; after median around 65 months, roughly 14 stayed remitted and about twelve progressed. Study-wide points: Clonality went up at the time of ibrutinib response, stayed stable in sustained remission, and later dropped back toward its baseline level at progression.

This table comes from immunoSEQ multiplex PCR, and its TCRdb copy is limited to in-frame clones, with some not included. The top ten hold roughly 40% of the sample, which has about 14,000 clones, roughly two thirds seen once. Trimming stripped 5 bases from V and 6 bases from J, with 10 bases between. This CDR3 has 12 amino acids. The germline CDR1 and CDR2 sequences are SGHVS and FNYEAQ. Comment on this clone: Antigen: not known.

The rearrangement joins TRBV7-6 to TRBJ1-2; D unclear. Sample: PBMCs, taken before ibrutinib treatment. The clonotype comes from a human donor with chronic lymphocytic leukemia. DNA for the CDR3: TGTGCCAGCAGCGGTGGGATCGATGGCTACACCTTC. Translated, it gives CASSGGIDGYTF.